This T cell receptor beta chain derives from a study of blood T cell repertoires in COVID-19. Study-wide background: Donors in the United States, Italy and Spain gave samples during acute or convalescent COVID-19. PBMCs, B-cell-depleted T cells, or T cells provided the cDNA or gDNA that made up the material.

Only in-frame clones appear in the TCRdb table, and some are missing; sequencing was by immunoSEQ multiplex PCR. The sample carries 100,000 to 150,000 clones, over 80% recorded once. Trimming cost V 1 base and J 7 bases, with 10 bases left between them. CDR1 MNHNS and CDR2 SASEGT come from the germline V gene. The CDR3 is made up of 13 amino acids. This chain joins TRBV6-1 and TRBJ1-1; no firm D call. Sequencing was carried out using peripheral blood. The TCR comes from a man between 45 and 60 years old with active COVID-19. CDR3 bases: TGTGCCAGCAGTGAAGGACGGGTGAATGAAGCTTTCTTT. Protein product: CASSEGRVNEAFF.